The 27 T cell receptor beta chains reported below all come from one sample, sequenced in a study of control samples from healthy donors and cancer patients. Repertoires were generated with immunoSEQ multiplex PCR, while TCRdb's copy carries only in-frame clones and drops some. This table holds about 44,000 clones, approximately 87% found once. The sequenced sample was PBMCs. The receptor set was obtained from a woman aged 60-75 years with lung cancer.

The V gene is TRBV19, the J gene TRBJ1-1; D perhaps matches TRBD1 (6 bases). This CDR3 contains 15 residues. The V end was cut by 4 bases, the J end by 0 bases, with 12 bases between. Per germline, CDR1 LNHDA and CDR2 SQIVND (reference sequence). DNA of the CDR3: TGTGCCAGTAGTACCCGGACAGCAGTGAACACTGAAGCTTTCTTT. It translates to CASSTRTAVNTEAFF. Based on the CDR3 plus reference TRBV19 and TRBJ1-1, the full variable domain is DGGITQSPKYLFRKEGQNVTLSCEQNLNHDAMYWYRQDPGQGLRLIYYSQIVNDFQKGDIAEGYSVSREKKESFPLTVTSAQKNPTAFYLCASSTRTAVNTEAFFGQGTRLTVV.

The chain recombines TRBV3-1 (or the pseudogene TRBV3-2) with TRBJ1-2; the D is unclear. The germline CDR1 and CDR2 sequences are LGHDT and YNNKEL (reference sequence). CDR3 length: 14 residues. V dropped 0 bases and J dropped 2 bases, with 7 bases sitting between them. The CDR3 DNA follows: TGTGCCAGCAGCCAAGAGTCCGGGAACTATGGCTACACCTTC. The encoded protein is CASSQESGNYGYTF.

The chain has TRBV6-5 and TRBJ2-1; 11 nucleotides agree with TRBD2. Germline CDR1 is MNHEY and CDR2 is SVGAGI. The J segment lost 15 bases and the V segment lost 8 bases, leaving 12 bases of the junction unmatched. This CDR3 is built from 13 residues. CDR3 sequence: CASHRTSGPWPFF. As DNA, the CDR3 is TGTGCCAGCCACAGGACTAGCGGGCCGTGGCCGTTCTTC.

This chain joins TRBV24-1 and TRBJ2-7; 8 nucleotides agree with TRBD2. CDR1 and CDR2 from the germline V gene are KGHDR and SFDVKD. This CDR3 contains 14 residues. Trimming took 3 bases from V and 1 from J; bases not matched to a gene: 1. This chain's CDR3 is CATSDPGGSYEQYF. Written as DNA, the CDR3 is TGTGCCACCAGTGATCCGGGGGGGTCCTACGAGCAGTACTTC.

The genes are TRBV9 and TRBJ2-5; D gene uncertain. The CDR3 extends over 13 amino acids. The V and J ends lost 3 bases and 5 bases respectively, with 11 bases between them. CDR1 is SGDLS and CDR2 is YYNGEE in the germline V gene. The CDR3 bases are TGTGCCAGCAGCGACCGAACGGACGAGACCCAGTACTTC. Protein: CASSDRTDETQYF.

The chain uses TRBV13 and TRBJ2-4; 10 positions agree with TRBD2. This CDR3 spans 16 amino acids. The trim removed 2 bases at V and 3 bases at J, leaving 4 bases unmatched. The germline CDR1 and CDR2 sequences are PRHDT and FYEKMQ (reference sequence). The chain's CDR3 is CASSLNLAGDKNIQYF. DNA for the CDR3: TGTGCCAGCAGCTTAAACCTAGCGGGGGACAAAAACATTCAGTACTTC.

CDR3 region: CASGEGRNSPLHF. CDR3 DNA: TGTGCCAGCGGGGAAGGACGCAATTCACCCCTCCACTTT. The V gene is TRBV7-3, the J gene TRBJ1-6; unclear D gene. Germline V gene lookup returns CDR1 SGHTA and CDR2 FQGTGA. The CDR3 consists of 13 residues. V lost 8 bases and J lost 7, with 12 bases in between.

The chain employs TRBV13 and TRBJ2-7; D ambiguous. Trimming removed 4 bases at V and 1 base at J, with 8 bases between. Per germline, CDR1 PRHDT and CDR2 FYEKMQ (reference sequence). This CDR3 is built from 13 residues. The CDR3 sequence: CASSSDGSYEQYF. The CDR3 DNA sequence: TGTGCCAGCAGCTCGGACGGATCCTACGAGCAGTACTTC.

As DNA, the CDR3 is TGCGCCAGCAGCTTGAGGGTCAGAGGCAACACTGAAGCTTTCTTT. It yields the protein CASSLRVRGNTEAFF. The chain recombines TRBV5-1 with TRBJ1-1; the D is unclear. Trimming pared 1 base from V and 2 bases from J, leaving 12 bases between. Germline V lookup: CDR1 SGHRS, CDR2 YFSETQ. This CDR3 has 15 amino acids. The whole variable domain, filled in from reference TRBV5-1 and TRBJ1-1, reads KAGVTQTPRYLIKTRGQQVTLSCSPISGHRSVSWYQQTPGQGLQFLFEYFSETQRNKGNFPGRFSGRQFSNSRSEMNVSTLELGDSALYLCASSLRVRGNTEAFFGQGTRLTVV.

The genes are TRBV5-1 and TRBJ2-3, with TRBD2 matching over 7 bases. The CDR3 has 14 amino acids. Unmatched junction bases numbered 3, after V lost 3 bases and J lost 2 bases. Per germline, CDR1 SGHRS and CDR2 YFSETQ. The chain's CDR3 is CASSSAGTTDTQYF. In DNA, the CDR3 is TGCGCCAGCAGCTCAGCGGGAACCACAGATACGCAGTATTTT.

The gene calls are TRBV13 and TRBJ1-2; D is perhaps TRBD1 (5 bases). Trimming took 5 bases from V and 3 from J, leaving 13 bases between them. The CDR3 has 14 residues. Germline values: CDR1 PRHDT, CDR2 FYEKMQ (reference sequence). CDR3 protein: CASSAGTAYYGYTF. DNA of the CDR3: TGTGCCAGCAGCGCCGGGACGGCCTACTATGGCTACACCTTC.

J is TRBJ2-3 and V is TRBV11-2; TRBD1 aligns across 8 bases. J was trimmed by 1 base and V by 7 bases; bases with no gene match: 10. CDR1 and CDR2 from the germline V gene are SGHAT and FQNNGV. The CDR3 is 16 amino acids. The CDR3 nucleotides are TGTGCCAGCACCGCCGACAGGGGACTGCGCACAGATACGCAGTATTTT. Amino acid sequence: CASTADRGLRTDTQYF.

V usage is TRBV19 and J usage is TRBJ2-1; 12 bases are a match to TRBD2. The germline CDR1 and CDR2 sequences are LNHDA and SQIVND (reference sequence). The J segment lost 1 base and the V segment lost 4 bases, leaving 5 bases of the junction unmatched. The CDR3 has 17 residues. The CDR3 is CASSKGLAGTSYNEQFF. In DNA, the CDR3 is TGTGCCAGTAGTAAAGGACTAGCGGGAACTTCCTACAATGAGCAGTTCTTC. Combining the CDR3 with reference TRBV19 and TRBJ2-1 gives the whole variable domain DGGITQSPKYLFRKEGQNVTLSCEQNLNHDAMYWYRQDPGQGLRLIYYSQIVNDFQKGDIAEGYSVSREKKESFPLTVTSAQKNPTAFYLCASSKGLAGTSYNEQFFGPGTRLTVL.

The V gene is TRBV11-3, the J gene TRBJ2-7; D is undetermined. Deletions cut 0 bases from V and 3 bases from J, with 6 bases between. Germline loops: CDR1 SGHNT, CDR2 YENEEA. The length of the CDR3 is 13 residues. CDR3 coding DNA: TGTGCCAGCAGCTTAGAACATGGCTACGAGCAGTACTTC. Protein: CASSLEHGYEQYF.

The chain links TRBV6-6 to TRBJ1-2, with D hard to call. V lost 6 bases to trimming and J lost 5 bases, with 7 bases between them. CDR1 is MNHNY, CDR2 SVGAGI, per germline (reference sequence). This CDR3 is built from 11 residues. The CDR3 loop reads CASRGTYGYTF. For the CDR3, the DNA is TGTGCCAGCAGGGGAACTTATGGCTACACCTTC.

This clone was seen more than once but under ten times. The chain joins TRBV5-1 to TRBJ1-2, with D uncertain. V lost 0 bases to trimming and J lost 5 bases, with 20 bases between them. CDR1 and CDR2 from the germline V gene are SGHRS and YFSETQ. The CDR3 consists of 17 residues. The CDR3 loop reads CASSLAVSHLRGYGYTF. CDR3 nucleotides: TGCGCCAGCAGCTTGGCCGTCTCCCATCTCCGTGGATATGGCTACACCTTC. Complete variable domain (other parts from reference TRBV5-1 and TRBJ1-2): KAGVTQTPRYLIKTRGQQVTLSCSPISGHRSVSWYQQTPGQGLQFLFEYFSETQRNKGNFPGRFSGRQFSNSRSEMNVSTLELGDSALYLCASSLAVSHLRGYGYTFGSGTRLTVV.

This rearrangement joins TRBV4-1 to TRBJ2-7; TRBD1 matches 9 bases. The junction had 2 bases not matched to a gene; V was cut back by 0 bases and J by 5 bases. In germline, CDR1 is MGHRA, CDR2 YSYEKL. The CDR3 loop spans 14 amino acids. The CDR3 DNA reads as TGCGCCAGCAGCCAAGAACAGGGGGCCCACGAGCAGTACTTC. It translates to CASSQEQGAHEQYF.

This rearrangement joins TRBV6-6 to TRBJ1-6; no reliable D call. Deletions cut 0 bases from V and 7 bases from J, with 10 bases between. CDR3 length: 15 residues. From germline, CDR1 is MNHNY and CDR2 SVGAGI (reference sequence). CDR3 coding DNA: TGTGCCAGCAGTTACTCGACACAGCCCAATTCACCCCTCCACTTT. It encodes CASSYSTQPNSPLHF.

The DNA for the CDR3 is TGTGCCAGTAGTATAGGGAGGAGCGAAAGCACAGATACGCAGTATTTT. It is translated as CASSIGRSESTDTQYF. The J gene is TRBJ2-3, the V gene TRBV19, with D perhaps TRBD2 (5 bases). Germline V CDR1 and CDR2: LNHDA, SQIVND (reference sequence). The CDR3 runs 16 residues. The V end was cut by 1 base, the J end by 0 bases, with 11 bases between.

The chain couples TRBV6-2 or TRBV6-3 to TRBJ1-3, with D hard to call. The germline V gene has CDR1 MNHEY and CDR2 SVGEGT. Trimming pared 6 bases from V and 3 bases from J, leaving 3 bases between. The CDR3 loop spans 11 amino acids. The CDR3 DNA is TGTGCCAGCAGCCTTGGAAACACCATATATTTT. Its protein is CASSLGNTIYF.

V and J are TRBV4-1 and TRBJ1-4, with a possible D match to TRBD1 (5 bases). Germline CDR1 is MGHRA and CDR2 is YSYEKL. CDR3 size: 15 residues. V lost 3 bases, J lost 3 bases, and 11 bases lay in between. CDR3 in DNA: TGCGCCAGCAGCCAGCAAGCAGGGTCTAATGAAAAACTGTTTTTT. It yields the protein CASSQQAGSNEKLFF.

The chain links TRBV28 to TRBJ1-5; TRBD1 matches 9 bases. Looked up from germline, CDR1 is MDHEN and CDR2 is SYDVKM. Trimming cost V 5 bases and J 6 bases; bases outside gene matches: 8. The CDR3 length is 15 residues. The CDR3 sequence: CASSPSGQGRQPQHF. CDR3 sequence (DNA): TGTGCCAGCAGTCCGTCAGGACAGGGGCGTCAGCCCCAGCATTTT.

Only one count was recorded for this clone. DNA of the CDR3: TGTGCCAGCAGCTCTCCCGGACTAGCGGGCACAGATACGCAGTATTTT. It encodes CASSSPGLAGTDTQYF. This chain links TRBV4-2 with TRBJ2-3, with 10 nucleotides matching TRBD2. CDR3 size: 16 residues. With 5 bases clipped from V and 1 base from J, the junction kept 6 bases outside the gene matches. Looked up from germline, CDR1 is LGHNA and CDR2 is YNFKEQ.

The chain combines TRBV7-2 with TRBJ2-7; the match to TRBD2 covers 16 bases. CDR1 and CDR2 (germline): SGHTA, FQGNSA. The CDR3 is made up of 17 amino acids. The trim removed 5 bases at V and 4 bases at J, leaving 8 bases unmatched. CDR3 residues: CASSASGTSGRAYEQYF. DNA for the CDR3: TGTGCCAGCAGCGCCTCCGGGACTAGCGGGAGGGCGTACGAGCAGTACTTC. The entire variable domain, with the rest obtained from reference TRBV7-2 and TRBJ2-7, is as follows: GAGVSQSPSNKVTEKGKDVELRCDPISGHTALYWYRQSLGQGLEFLIYFQGNSAPDKSGLPSDRFSAERTGGSVSTLTIQRTQQEDSAVYLCASSASGTSGRAYEQYFGPGTRLTVT.

This chain uses TRBV14 with TRBJ2-7, with TRBD1 identical over 8 bases. The CDR3 has 14 amino acids. With 7 bases clipped from V and 6 bases from J, the junction kept 11 bases outside the gene matches. Germline assignment: CDR1 SGHDN and CDR2 FVKESK. CDR3 in DNA: TGTGCCAGCAAACCAAGTGGACAGGGTTCCGAGCAGTACTTC. Translating gives CASKPSGQGSEQYF.

This clone was observed a single time. The genes are TRBV9 and TRBJ2-1; D is ambiguous. The CDR3 totals 12 residues. V was cut by 1 base and J by 7 bases, with 6 bases left in between. CDR1 SGDLS and CDR2 YYNGEE come from the germline V gene. The CDR3 here is CASSVSGNEQFF. CDR3 in DNA: TGTGCCAGCAGCGTAAGTGGTAATGAGCAGTTCTTC. The whole variable domain, filled in from reference TRBV9 and TRBJ2-1, reads DSGVTQTPKHLITATGQRVTLRCSPRSGDLSVYWYQQSLDQGLQFLIQYYNGEERAKGNILERFSAQQFPDLHSELNLSSLELGDSALYFCASSVSGNEQFFGPGTRLTVL.

Only a few counts were recorded for this clone. The gene calls are TRBV5-1 and TRBJ1-2; D unclear. In germline, CDR1 is SGHRS, CDR2 YFSETQ. The CDR3 covers 14 residues. V was clipped by 2 bases and J by 8 bases, with 16 bases between them. CDR3 nucleotide sequence: TGCGCCAGCAGCTTCCGGGAGCGTCTTCAGGGCTACACCTTC. Translation gives CASSFRERLQGYTF.